Included here is one T cell receptor (beta chain) sequence, with context. Germline V gene lookup returns CDR1 SQVTM and CDR2 ANQGSEA. The ends were cut back, 4 bases at V and 2 bases at J, with 14 bases in the middle. The CDR3 is made up of 14 amino acids. Using a J-beta primer mix together with a sample-barcoded 5' primer, a second PCR was run for roughly 6 to 12 cycles. TCRdb independently ran MiXCR on the 5' RACE reads; one entry per CDR3 protein. The sample includes roughly 2 million distinct CDR3 sequences, roughly 49% of them seen just once. This sample stems from a study of blood T cells in healthy people across ages.

V usage is TRBV29-1 and J usage is TRBJ1-2; unclear D gene. The material sequenced was blood. The source is a woman aged 40 to 55 in good health. As DNA, the CDR3 is TGCAGCGTTGGGGAGGAGCGAACGAACTATGGCTACACCTTC. Protein sequence: CSVGEERTNYGYTF. Full variable domain (outside the CDR3, taken from reference TRBV29-1 and TRBJ1-2): SAVISQKPSRDICQRGTSLTIQCQVDSQVTMMFWYRQQPGQSLTLIATANQGSEATYESGFVIDKFPISRPNLTFSTLTVSNMSPEDSSIYLCSVGEERTNYGYTFGSGTRLTVV.